This TCR beta chain was documented in a study of T cells in Graves' hyperthyroidism and ophthalmopathy. Amplified TCR beta CDR3 regions derived from RNA transcripts. Carried out on the TCR CDR3, a first-round RT-PCR used the HTBI primer set. TCRdb passed the multiplex PCR reads through MiXCR, listing each CDR3 protein once. Of 300,000 to 400,000 distinct CDR3 sequences in the sample, roughly 14% were seen once. Study results and caveats: Most thyroid clonotypes that were expanded above 0.001 also turned up in blood.

Germline V gene sequence: CDR1 LNHDA, CDR2 SQIVND (reference sequence). With V trimmed by 4 bases and J by 5 bases, 4 bases remained unmatched. The CDR3 extends over 13 amino acids. Of note for this clonotype: The target antigen is unknown.

Reasons for excluding patients were uncontrolled infection, other autoimmune disease, pregnancy or lactation. On the basis of clinical symptoms, serum thyroxine and TRAb, thyroid ultrasound and orbital computed tomography, diagnoses were made. The receptor was isolated from a woman in her sixties with Graves' hyperthyroidism. This chain joins TRBV19 and TRBJ2-5; 7 bases are shared with TRBD1. Sequencing used blood. Written as DNA, the CDR3 is TGTGCCAGTAGTAAGAGGGGGCCGGAGACCCAGTACTTC. It encodes CASSKRGPETQYF.